Presented here are 29 T cell receptor beta chains from one specimen sequenced in a study of T cells in localized non-small cell lung cancer. The repertoire was sequenced with immunoSEQ multiplex PCR; TCRdb's copy has only in-frame clones and lacks some. The table records around 23,000 clones, 88% of them present only once. The input for sequencing was peripheral blood mononuclear cells, taken before any cancer treatment. These receptors came from a male donor older than 55 with stage II lung adenocarcinoma.

The J gene is TRBJ2-1, the V gene TRBV11-2; the D is unclear. Trimming pared 1 base from V and 7 bases from J, leaving 5 bases between. From germline, CDR1 is SGHAT and CDR2 FQNNGV. This CDR3 is 12 amino acids long. CDR3 coding DNA: TGTGCCAGCAGCTTAGGGTTAAATGAGCAGTTCTTC. This sequence encodes CASSLGLNEQFF.

The genes are TRBV10-1 and TRBJ1-2; 12 nucleotides match TRBD1. The germline CDR1 and CDR2 sequences are WNHNN and SYGVQD (reference sequence). The CDR3 runs 21 residues. V lost 9 bases to trimming and J lost 3 bases; unmatched junction nucleotides: 26. CDR3 nucleotide sequence: TGCGCCAGAATTCCCGGGACAGGGGGCGCCGTAGTAGGAGCGAAGGACTATGGCTACACCTTC. Amino acid sequence: CARIPGTGGAVVGAKDYGYTF.

This clone was seen a handful of times. The V call is TRBV7-6, the J call TRBJ2-3; TRBD1 agrees at 9 bases. Germline lookup yields CDR1 SGHVS and CDR2 FNYEAQ. There are 15 residues in the CDR3. J lost 5 bases, V lost 5 bases, and 8 bases had no gene match. CDR3 sequence reads: CASSPPGQGGDTQYF. DNA of the CDR3: TGTGCCAGCAGCCCTCCGGGACAGGGTGGAGATACGCAGTATTTT.

This chain connects TRBV2 to TRBJ2-1; TRBD2 agrees at 8 bases. Germline lookup yields CDR1 SNHLY and CDR2 FYNNEI. This CDR3 contains 15 residues. Trimming took 7 bases from V and 3 from J; bases not matched to a gene: 8. CDR3 nucleotides: TGTGCCAGCACGGTAGCGGGGAGGTACTACAATGAGCAGTTCTTC. Translating it yields CASTVAGRYYNEQFF.

This clone was counted once. V gene TRBV7-9 combines with J gene TRBJ2-7, with D perhaps being TRBD1 or TRBD2 (5 bases each). The CDR3 sequence is 13 residues long. Germline V gives CDR1 SEHNR, CDR2 FQNEAQ (reference sequence). V lost 5 bases, J lost 10 bases, and 18 bases lay in between. Written as DNA, the CDR3 is TGTGCCAGCAGCCCCAGGGCCTGGGGGAACCAGTACTTC. Its protein is CASSPRAWGNQYF.

The gene calls are TRBV20-1 and TRBJ2-3; D call uncertain. V shed 6 bases and J shed 8 bases, with 9 bases lying between them. Per the germline V gene, CDR1 is DFQATT and CDR2 is SNEGSKA (reference sequence). The CDR3 runs to 10 residues. Here the CDR3 reads CSAVPGTQYF. Written as DNA, the CDR3 is TGCAGTGCCGTCCCCGGTACGCAGTATTTT.

The V gene is TRBV5-1, the J gene TRBJ2-1, with D possibly TRBD2 on 5 matching bases. V lost 4 bases and J lost 2, with 10 bases in between. The germline V gene has CDR1 SGHRS and CDR2 YFSETQ. The CDR3 runs 14 residues. The CDR3 reads CASSPGLTYNEQFF. The CDR3, as DNA: TGCGCCAGCAGCCCAGGACTGACCTACAATGAGCAGTTCTTC.

J is TRBJ1-2 and V is TRBV18; a possible D gene is TRBD1 (6 bases). V was shortened by 6 bases and J by 3 bases, with 14 bases between the two germline ends. This CDR3 comprises 14 residues. Germline V CDR1 and CDR2: KGHSH, LQKENI. The DNA for the CDR3 is TGTGCCAGCTCCGAAACAGGGTTCGACTATGGCTACACCTTC. Protein: CASSETGFDYGYTF.

The chain couples TRBV11-3 to TRBJ2-3, with TRBD1 as a possible D gene (5 bases). V was clipped by 2 bases and J by 5 bases, with 11 bases between them. CDR1 and CDR2 from the germline V gene are SGHNT and YENEEA. The CDR3 spans 14 residues. This chain's CDR3 is CASSLSRARDTQYF. In DNA form, the CDR3 reads TGTGCCAGCAGCTTAAGCAGGGCGAGAGATACGCAGTATTTT.

V gene TRBV7-9 combines with J gene TRBJ1-2, with D maybe TRBD1 (6 bases). V dropped 4 bases and J dropped 4 bases, with 16 bases sitting between them. This CDR3 contains 15 residues. Per germline, CDR1 SEHNR and CDR2 FQNEAQ (reference sequence). DNA for the CDR3: TGTGCCAGCAGCTGGGGACAAATATCCCTCTATGGCTACACCTTC. Translated, it gives CASSWGQISLYGYTF.

As DNA, the CDR3 is TGCGCCAGTGGGGACAGCTCTGGGGCCAACGTCCTGACTTTC. It codes for CASGDSSGANVLTF. The rearrangement joins TRBV5-1 to TRBJ2-6, with TRBD1 matching over 7 bases. The CDR3 is made up of 14 amino acids. Germline V gene lookup returns CDR1 SGHRS and CDR2 YFSETQ. V lost 8 bases and J lost 0; bases outside the gene matches: 2.

This chain joins TRBV19 and TRBJ1-2; the D gene is possibly TRBD1 (5 bases). Germline V CDR1 and CDR2: LNHDA, SQIVND (reference sequence). V was pared by 5 bases and J by 4 bases, with 14 bases between. The CDR3 runs to 14 residues. The DNA of the CDR3 is TGTGCCAGTAGTCGGGGGGACGGCCTCTATGGCTACACCTTC. It codes for CASSRGDGLYGYTF.

V usage is TRBV2 and J usage is TRBJ1-5; no definite D call. The CDR3 covers 12 residues. Germline loops: CDR1 SNHLY, CDR2 FYNNEI. The V end lost 5 bases, the J end lost 8 bases, and 10 bases lay between the germline ends. CDR3 protein: CASSRHAEPQHF. The CDR3 DNA is TGTGCCAGCAGTAGACACGCGGAGCCCCAGCATTTT.

The chain joins TRBV29-1 to TRBJ2-3; TRBD2 is a possible D gene (7 bases). Germline lookup yields CDR1 SQVTM and CDR2 ANQGSEA. The V end was cut by 4 bases, the J end by 6 bases, with 14 bases between. The CDR3 totals 13 residues. The CDR3 protein is CSVVVGGGDTQYF. Here the CDR3 DNA reads TGCAGCGTTGTAGTAGGGGGAGGGGATACGCAGTATTTT.

CDR3 residues: CASMREARAFF. CDR3 nucleotide sequence: TGTGCCAGCATGCGGGAAGCCAGGGCTTTCTTT. V usage is TRBV2 and J usage is TRBJ1-1; no definite D call. V was clipped by 7 bases and J by 11 bases, with 14 bases between them. The CDR3 is 11 residues long. Germline loops: CDR1 SNHLY, CDR2 FYNNEI.

This sequence joins TRBV5-1 and TRBJ2-3, with TRBD1 as a possible D gene (5 bases). The germline CDR1 and CDR2 sequences are SGHRS and YFSETQ. The V end lost 4 bases, the J end lost 4 bases, and 13 bases lay between the germline ends. The CDR3 loop spans 14 amino acids. In nucleotides, the CDR3 is TGCGCCAGCAGCGTCACAGGACCGGCAGATACGCAGTATTTT. It translates to CASSVTGPADTQYF.

This chain connects TRBV7-2 to TRBJ1-3; TRBD1 is a possible D gene (6 bases). In germline, CDR1 is SGHTA, CDR2 FQGNSA. Trimming shortened V by 5 bases and J by 1 base, and 15 bases separated the two germline ends. CDR3 size: 16 residues. The chain's CDR3 is CASSVQGSRSGNTIYF. Here the CDR3 DNA reads TGTGCCAGCAGCGTTCAGGGGTCCCGTTCTGGAAACACCATATATTTT.

V gene TRBV7-2 combines with J gene TRBJ2-1, with D maybe TRBD2 (7 bases). Germline-derived CDR1 and CDR2 are SGHTA and FQGNSA. The CDR3 is 15 residues long. V shed 3 bases and J shed 10 bases, with 19 bases lying between them. The CDR3 DNA reads as TGTGCCAGCAGCTTCAACGTAGGGGGGGCATACGAGCAGTTCTTC. The encoded protein is CASSFNVGGAYEQFF.

This clone was observed once. The chain combines TRBV4-1 with TRBJ2-1, with 8 bases that match TRBD2. Germline V gene sequence: CDR1 MGHRA, CDR2 YSYEKL. The CDR3 has 15 amino acids. The J segment lost 7 bases and the V segment lost 4 bases, leaving 9 bases of the junction unmatched. As DNA, the CDR3 is TGCGCCAGCAGCCTTCCCGGGACTAGGCCTAATGAGCAGTTCTTC. Translation: CASSLPGTRPNEQFF.

The V gene is TRBV5-1, the J gene TRBJ2-7; no clear D. The CDR3 sequence is 16 residues long. Per germline, CDR1 SGHRS and CDR2 YFSETQ. The germline V and J ends were trimmed by 4 bases and 3 bases, with 20 bases remaining between them. The CDR3 spells CASSPRRANRGYEQYF. The DNA for the CDR3 is TGCGCCAGCAGCCCGAGAAGGGCGAACCGAGGCTACGAGCAGTACTTC.

The chain links TRBV9 to TRBJ2-2; D may be TRBD2 (5 bases). Trimming cost V 3 bases and J 5 bases, with 8 bases left between them. The CDR3 sequence is 13 residues long. Germline V lookup: CDR1 SGDLS, CDR2 YYNGEE. CDR3 protein: CASSAGGTGELFF. The CDR3 DNA is TGTGCCAGCAGCGCCGGAGGAACCGGGGAGCTGTTTTTT.

The chain has TRBV9 and TRBJ1-2, with no clear D. The CDR3 has 13 amino acids. The germline V and J ends were trimmed by 5 bases and 8 bases, with 16 bases remaining between them. CDR1 is SGDLS and CDR2 is YYNGEE in the germline V gene. The CDR3 DNA reads TGTGCCAGCAGACAAGGAGGATATAGCGGCTACACCTTC. Amino acids: CASRQGGYSGYTF.

This clone came up once. The J gene is TRBJ1-1, the V gene TRBV28; D possibly corresponds to TRBD1 (6 bases). The CDR3 spans 13 residues. Deletions cut 7 bases from V and 3 bases from J, with 12 bases between. Germline-derived CDR1 and CDR2 are MDHEN and SYDVKM. CDR3 bases: TGTGCCAGCACCTCCAGGGGTGACACTGAAGCTTTCTTT. Translation: CASTSRGDTEAFF.

The chain uses TRBV6-1 and TRBJ2-3; D is perhaps TRBD1 (5 bases). V lost 11 bases to trimming and J lost 0 bases, with 18 bases between them. The CDR3 is 15 residues long. Germline assignment: CDR1 MNHNS and CDR2 SASEGT. The chain's CDR3 is CAGSRQFQSTDTQYF. DNA of the CDR3: TGTGCCGGTTCCCGACAGTTCCAAAGCACAGATACGCAGTATTTT.

The V and J genes are TRBV29-1 and TRBJ2-1; D is unclear. CDR1 and CDR2 from the germline V gene are SQVTM and ANQGSEA. The CDR3 spans 13 residues. Trimming took 8 bases from V and 4 from J, leaving 15 bases between them. The CDR3 protein is CSSRANVYNEQFF. As DNA, the CDR3 is TGCAGCTCTCGGGCGAATGTGTACAATGAGCAGTTCTTC.

The DNA for the CDR3 is TGTGCCAGCGCTGGGACAGGGATGTATCAGCCCCAGCATTTT. The encoded protein is CASAGTGMYQPQHF. The chain is built from TRBV6-1 and TRBJ1-5, with 9 bases matching TRBD1. Germline V lookup: CDR1 MNHNS, CDR2 SASEGT. The CDR3 extends over 14 amino acids. V shed 8 bases, J shed 5 bases, and the junction held 7 bases outside the gene matches.

The rearrangement uses TRBV11-2 and TRBJ2-7, with D possibly being TRBD1 (5 bases). Germline V gene data show CDR1 as SGHAT and CDR2 as FQNNGV. Trimming shortened V by 0 bases and J by 1 base, and 13 bases separated the two germline ends. The CDR3 spans 16 residues. This CDR3 reads CASSLDQGQASYEQYF. CDR3 DNA sequence: TGTGCCAGCAGCTTAGATCAGGGCCAAGCATCCTACGAGCAGTACTTC.

The CDR3 spells CASSIPAGYNEQFF. For the CDR3, the DNA is TGTGCCAGTAGTATTCCGGCAGGGTACAATGAGCAGTTCTTC. The V call is TRBV19, the J call TRBJ2-1; the D gene is possibly TRBD1 (5 bases). Germline CDR1 and CDR2: LNHDA and SQIVND (reference sequence). V gave up 3 bases and J gave up 4 bases, with 10 bases separating them. The CDR3 totals 14 residues.

The rearrangement links TRBV4-1 to TRBJ2-3, with 9 nucleotides matching TRBD2. The CDR3 length is 17 residues. Germline CDR1 is MGHRA and CDR2 is YSYEKL. Germline trimming cut 0 bases from V and 1 base from J; bases unmatched to any gene: 5. The CDR3 DNA sequence: TGCGCCAGCAGCCAAGAAAGGCTAGCGGGACGCACAGATACGCAGTATTTT. It encodes CASSQERLAGRTDTQYF.